One sample yielded the 24 T cell receptor beta chains listed below, sequenced in a study of T cells expressing NK-cell markers. TCRdb re-called the 5' RACE reads; one entry per CDR3 protein, DNA not given. The sample has 400,000 to 450,000 distinct CDR3 sequences. Sequenced material: blood T cells: a sorted CD56 or NKG2C T cell subset, CD4+ or CD8+ T cells, or bulk PBMC T cells (not recorded which). The receptor set was obtained from a woman aged 18-70 years in good health.

V usage is TRBV29-1 and J usage is TRBJ1-1; absent DNA, TCRdb's TRBD1 call cannot be checked. CDR3 length equals 13 residues. Germline loops: CDR1 SQVTM, CDR2 ANQGSEA. The CDR3 here is CSVRTGGVTEAFF.

The chain recombines TRBV12-3 or TRBV12-4 with TRBJ2-6. The CDR3 runs to 15 residues. CDR3 in amino acids: CASSQRVSGANVLTF.

The chain links TRBV20-1 to TRBJ2-5; TCRdb picks TRBD2, but there is no DNA to check that call. Germline V gene lookup returns CDR1 DFQATT and CDR2 SNEGSKA (reference sequence). This CDR3 comprises 13 residues. CDR3 amino acids: CSAQTSAPETQYF.

CDR3 loop: CASSLIAGDKLKKTQYF. The chain recombines TRBV7-8 with TRBJ2-5; the D call from TCRdb, TRBD2, cannot be confirmed without DNA. CDR1 is SGHVS, CDR2 FQNEAQ, per germline. This CDR3 region has 17 residues. Full variable domain (remainder filled in from reference TRBV7-8 and TRBJ2-5): GAGVSQSPRYKVAKRGQDVALRCDPISGHVSLFWYQQALGQGPEFLTYFQNEAQLDKSGLPSDRFFAERPEGSVSTLKIQRTQQEDSAVYLCASSLIAGDKLKKTQYFGPGTRLLVL.

The CDR3 sequence is CASSHGTGLFTEAFF. The genes are TRBV6-1 and TRBJ1-1; TCRdb picks TRBD1, but there is no DNA to check that call. This CDR3 contains 15 residues. The germline gives CDR1 MNHNS, CDR2 SASEGT.

CDR3 residues: CSARQGARTEAFF. The chain uses TRBV20-1 and TRBJ1-1; TCRdb reports TRBD1, a call that lacks DNA to check it against. Looked up from germline, CDR1 is DFQATT and CDR2 is SNEGSKA (reference sequence). The CDR3 spans 13 residues.

V usage is TRBV7-9 and J usage is TRBJ2-7. The CDR3 covers 14 residues. The germline V gene has CDR1 SEHNR and CDR2 FQNEAQ (reference sequence). CDR3 in amino acids: CASSPPNSSYEQYF.

The genes are TRBV13 and TRBJ2-7; TCRdb lists TRBD1, though no DNA is available to test this call. Germline V gene sequence: CDR1 PRHDT, CDR2 FYEKMQ (reference sequence). This CDR3 has 14 residues. The CDR3 sequence is CASSITGVSYEQYF.

The gene calls are TRBV30 and TRBJ1-4; TCRdb's D gene call, TRBD1, goes unchecked for lack of DNA. CDR1 GTSNPN and CDR2 SVGIG come from the germline V gene (reference sequence). This CDR3 comprises 13 residues. CDR3 protein: CAWRGTTNEKLFF.

The gene calls are TRBV19 and TRBJ2-1; TCRdb picks TRBD1, but there is no DNA to check that call. Germline CDR1 is LNHDA and CDR2 is SQIVND (reference sequence). The CDR3 covers 15 residues. CDR3 sequence: CASSTGTRTYNEQFF.

CDR3 in amino acids: CASRTRGGGADTQYF. The V call is TRBV7-9, the J call TRBJ2-3; TCRdb calls TRBD2, which cannot be checked without DNA. Germline V gene sequence: CDR1 SEHNR, CDR2 FQNEAQ (reference sequence). CDR3 length: 15 amino acids.

The CDR3 sequence: CASSGMGGTDTQYF. The chain links TRBV5-4 to TRBJ2-3; the D call from TCRdb, TRBD1, cannot be confirmed without DNA. The CDR3 is made up of 14 amino acids. Germline CDR1 is SGHNT and CDR2 is YYREEE (reference sequence).

The chain couples TRBV20-1 to TRBJ1-3; TCRdb's assignment of TRBD1 cannot be checked, as there is no DNA. In germline, CDR1 is DFQATT, CDR2 SNEGSKA (reference sequence). This CDR3 comprises 17 residues. CDR3 amino acids: CSARANVGTGFGNTIYF.

J is TRBJ1-1 and V is TRBV6-2 or TRBV6-3. There are 14 residues in the CDR3. The germline gives CDR1 MNHEY, CDR2 SVGEGT. CDR3 region: CASSYSGQTAEAFF.

The chain combines TRBV6-5 with TRBJ2-1; with no DNA, the TCRdb D assignment of TRBD2 cannot be verified. CDR3 length: 15 amino acids. In germline, CDR1 is MNHEY, CDR2 SVGAGI. This CDR3 is CASSYRAGGGNEQFF.

V is TRBV28 and J is TRBJ2-7; TCRdb's D call of TRBD2 is untestable without DNA. Per germline, CDR1 MDHEN and CDR2 SYDVKM. CDR3 length: 15 residues. The CDR3 spells CASRVTSEKSYEQYF.

This chain links TRBV20-1 with TRBJ2-1; TCRdb outputs TRBD2, but without DNA this stays unchecked. Germline CDR1 DFQATT, CDR2 SNEGSKA (reference sequence). The CDR3 length is 17 residues. The CDR3 is CSATTSGGRSSYNEQFF.

The rearrangement joins TRBV12-3 or TRBV12-4 to TRBJ2-1; no DNA is available, so the TRBD2 call from TCRdb remains unchecked. The CDR3 is 14 amino acids. This chain's CDR3 is CASMSWGRANEQFF.

V usage is TRBV27 and J usage is TRBJ1-6; the D call of TRBD1 rests on TCRdb alone, since no DNA is present to check it. Germline values: CDR1 MNHEY, CDR2 SMNVEV (reference sequence). The CDR3 length is 15 residues. CDR3: CASSPSRQVNSPLHF.

V and J are TRBV20-1 and TRBJ2-7; TCRdb reports TRBD2, a call that lacks DNA to check it against. The CDR3 runs to 16 residues. Germline V gene sequence: CDR1 DFQATT, CDR2 SNEGSKA (reference sequence). The CDR3 loop reads CSAREYGTPGDYEQYF.

V usage is TRBV19 and J usage is TRBJ2-1; TCRdb indicates TRBD2, and absent DNA this call remains unverified. CDR1 and CDR2 (germline): LNHDA, SQIVND (reference sequence). This CDR3 comprises 15 residues. CDR3 region: CASSSLAGVGNEQFF.

The chain has TRBV11-2 and TRBJ2-5; TCRdb's D call of TRBD1 is untestable without DNA. The CDR3 runs 14 residues. The germline V gene has CDR1 SGHAT and CDR2 FQNNGV. CDR3 sequence reads: CASSHGTQWETQYF. The full variable domain, completed using reference TRBV11-2 and TRBJ2-5, is EAGVAQSPRYKIIEKRQSVAFWCNPISGHATLYWYQQILGQGPKLLIQFQNNGVVDDSQLPKDRFSAERLKGVDSTLKIQPAKLEDSAVYLCASSHGTQWETQYFGPGTRLLVL.

This chain uses TRBV20-1 with TRBJ1-4; TCRdb returns TRBD1, unconfirmable since there is no DNA. Germline loops: CDR1 DFQATT, CDR2 SNEGSKA (reference sequence). The CDR3 loop spans 12 amino acids. CDR3 loop: CSATGGNEKLFF.

The chain is built from TRBV20-1 and TRBJ2-7; the D call from TCRdb, TRBD1, cannot be confirmed without DNA. This CDR3 contains 14 residues. CDR1 is DFQATT and CDR2 is SNEGSKA in the germline V gene (reference sequence). CDR3 loop: CSAREGTSSYEQYF.